Presented here are 24 T cell receptor beta chains from one specimen sequenced in a study of CD8 T cells in Susac syndrome. With random hexamers, reverse transcription was performed on 0.5 to 1 ug of RNA. TCRdb used MiXCR to reprocess the immunoSEQ multiplex PCR reads, holding one entry per CDR3 protein. This table has 150,000 or so distinct CDR3 sequences, 90% to 95% appearing once. Sequencing was carried out using CD4+ T cells from PBMCs. Source of these receptors: a human donor in good health.

The table lists this clonotype with a count of one. This chain connects TRBV20-1 to TRBJ1-1; no reliable D call. In germline, CDR1 is DFQATT, CDR2 SNEGSKA (reference sequence). CDR3 length: 14 amino acids. The V gene lost 3 bases and the J gene lost 1 base, with 12 bases spanning the gap. DNA of the CDR3: TGCAGTGCTAGGGGAGGAGGTACGAACACTGAAGCTTTCTTT. The encoded protein is CSARGGGTNTEAFF.

This clonotype has a handful of counts. The chain joins TRBV3-1 to TRBJ2-2, with D possibly called TRBD1 or TRBD2 (5 bases each). Between the trimmed V and J ends, which lost 1 base and 0 bases, there was a span of 6 bases. The CDR3 is 15 amino acids. Germline V CDR1 and CDR2: LGHDT, YNNKEL (reference sequence). The CDR3 region is CASSQGGSNTGELFF. CDR3 DNA sequence: TGTGCCAGCAGCCAAGGGGGGTCGAACACCGGGGAGCTGTTTTTT.

This clonotype has only a few counts. The CDR3 spells CASSQDPGETQYF. CDR3 coding DNA: TGTGCCAGCAGCCAAGATCCGGGAGAGACCCAGTACTTC. The rearrangement joins TRBV3-1 to TRBJ2-5; the D is unclear. The CDR3 is made up of 13 amino acids. Germline lookup yields CDR1 LGHDT and CDR2 YNNKEL (reference sequence). V lost 0 bases and J 4 bases, leaving 6 bases between the germline ends.

The V and J genes are TRBV2 and TRBJ1-2; D remains unclear. Germline assignment: CDR1 SNHLY and CDR2 FYNNEI. V was pared by 7 bases and J by 2 bases, with 14 bases between. The CDR3 loop spans 14 amino acids. The DNA for the CDR3 is TGTGCCAGCAAGTGGGTGAGCGGAAACTATGGCTACACCTTC. This translates into CASKWVSGNYGYTF.

The CDR3 here is CASSFTGKGGYTF. The CDR3 DNA sequence: TGTGCCAGCAGTTTTACCGGGAAAGGAGGCTACACCTTC. The chain combines TRBV12-3 or TRBV12-4 with TRBJ1-2; the D is unclear. The ends were cut back, 3 bases at V and 8 bases at J, with 13 bases in the middle. This CDR3 is built from 13 residues.

This clonotype was recorded once. V is TRBV7-8 and J is TRBJ1-6, with 8 nucleotides matching TRBD1. Germline CDR1 SGHVS, CDR2 FQNEAQ. The CDR3 is 13 residues long. J gave up 7 bases and V 6 bases, and 2 bases lay outside the gene matches. CDR3 region: CASRRDRNSPLHF. DNA of the CDR3: TGTGCCAGCAGACGGGACAGGAATTCACCCCTCCACTTT.

The chain recombines TRBV5-1 with TRBJ1-2, with TRBD1 as a possible D gene (6 bases). The germline V gene encodes CDR1 SGHRS and CDR2 YFSETQ. This CDR3 has 15 residues. The V gene lost 4 bases and the J gene lost 2 bases, with 15 bases spanning the gap. CDR3 region: CASSPRPDRNYGYTF. CDR3 DNA sequence: TGCGCCAGCAGCCCGCGCCCGGACAGAAACTATGGCTACACCTTC.

This clonotype was picked up one time. The V gene is TRBV20-1, the J gene TRBJ2-5; 9 bases fit TRBD2. Trimming took 6 bases from V and 5 from J; bases not matched to a gene: 13. Germline CDR1 DFQATT, CDR2 SNEGSKA (reference sequence). CDR3 length: 15 amino acids. In DNA form, the CDR3 reads TGCAGTGCCAAGACCGGCGGGGGGGCGGCTGAGACCCAGTACTTC. This gives the protein CSAKTGGGAAETQYF.

The chain couples TRBV4-2 to TRBJ2-3; 7 nucleotides agree with TRBD2. Germline assignment: CDR1 LGHNA and CDR2 YNFKEQ. The CDR3 sequence is 14 residues long. Losses at the gene ends were 4 bases for V and 2 bases for J; bases not matched to a gene: 3. The CDR3 DNA reads TGTGCCAGCAGCCCCGGGACTACCACAGATACGCAGTATTTT. It translates to CASSPGTTTDTQYF.

V and J are TRBV29-1 and TRBJ2-5; unclear D gene. Trimming took 1 base from V and 4 from J, leaving 13 bases between them. The CDR3 spans 14 residues. Germline V gene sequence: CDR1 SQVTM, CDR2 ANQGSEA. The CDR3 reads CSVEGLGLGETQYF. CDR3 nucleotide sequence: TGCAGCGTTGAAGGCTTGGGCCTGGGAGAGACCCAGTACTTC.

The V and J genes are TRBV30 and TRBJ1-5; D unclear. V was clipped by 2 bases and J by 4 bases, with 6 bases between them. CDR3 length: 12 residues. Germline loops: CDR1 GTSNPN, CDR2 SVGIG (reference sequence). The CDR3 here is CAWSRGNQPQHF. The CDR3 DNA reads TGTGCCTGGAGTCGAGGGAATCAGCCCCAGCATTTT.

V is TRBV28 and J is TRBJ2-7; the D gene is possibly TRBD2 (6 bases). Per germline, CDR1 MDHEN and CDR2 SYDVKM. Trimming removed 8 bases at V and 3 bases at J, with 11 bases between. CDR3 length: 12 amino acids. Here the CDR3 DNA reads TGTGCCAGCCGGGACTCTCACTACGAGCAGTACTTC. Amino acids: CASRDSHYEQYF.

The chain has TRBV29-1 and TRBJ1-1; the match to TRBD1 covers 12 bases. V lost 5 bases, J lost 1 base, and 5 bases stayed unmatched. Per germline, CDR1 SQVTM and CDR2 ANQGSEA. This CDR3 has 15 residues. This CDR3 reads CSVSGTGGRNTEAFF. Here the CDR3 DNA reads TGCAGCGTTTCCGGGACAGGGGGCCGGAACACTGAAGCTTTCTTT.

This chain uses TRBV27 with TRBJ2-1; no definite D call. This CDR3 spans 13 amino acids. V was clipped by 5 bases and J by 2 bases, with 7 bases between them. Germline V lookup: CDR1 MNHEY, CDR2 SMNVEV (reference sequence). The CDR3 here is CASSPTAYNEQFF. The CDR3 nucleotides are TGTGCCAGCAGTCCAACCGCCTACAATGAGCAGTTCTTC.

V usage is TRBV3-1 and J usage is TRBJ2-1; D uncertain. The length of the CDR3 is 15 residues. The V gene lost 0 bases and the J gene lost 4 bases, with 10 bases spanning the gap. The V gene's germline CDR1 is LGHDT and CDR2 YNNKEL (reference sequence). CDR3 bases: TGTGCCAGCAGCCAAGATTTGGGCAGTTACAATGAGCAGTTCTTC. Amino acids: CASSQDLGSYNEQFF.

This sequence joins TRBV7-2 and TRBJ2-3, with D perhaps TRBD2 (5 bases). CDR3 length: 17 residues. CDR1 and CDR2 (germline): SGHTA, FQGNSA. Trimming left V 0 bases short and J 2 bases short, with 15 bases between. CDR3 DNA sequence: TGTGCCAGCAGCTTAGCAAGTCGGGGAATTACCACAGATACGCAGTATTTT. It specifies CASSLASRGITTDTQYF.

V and J are TRBV3-1 and TRBJ1-1; the match to TRBD1 covers 12 bases. The CDR3 is 14 residues long. Trimming took 4 bases from V and 8 from J; bases not matched to a gene: 5. Looked up from germline, CDR1 is LGHDT and CDR2 is YNNKEL (reference sequence). DNA for the CDR3: TGTGCCAGCAGCCTGAGGGACAGGGGGCTAGAAGCTTTCTTT. Amino acids: CASSLRDRGLEAFF.

The V call is TRBV29-1, the J call TRBJ2-1; maybe TRBD2 (6 bases). With 4 bases removed from V and 8 bases from J, the gap between germline ends came to 9 bases. The CDR3 extends over 11 amino acids. CDR1 is SQVTM, CDR2 ANQGSEA, per germline. Here the CDR3 DNA reads TGCAGCGTTGTACTAGCCTATGAGCAGTTCTTC. It translates to CSVVLAYEQFF.

The chain combines TRBV12-5 with TRBJ1-1; 10 nucleotides line up with TRBD1. V dropped 2 bases and J dropped 3; count of bases not matched to a gene: 12. The germline gives CDR1 LGHNT, CDR2 FRNRAP. This CDR3 is built from 18 residues. The CDR3 here is CASGLPQGQGPSHTEAFF. CDR3 nucleotide sequence: TGTGCTAGTGGTTTGCCCCAGGGACAGGGGCCAAGCCACACTGAAGCTTTCTTT. The full variable domain, with the rest looked up from reference TRBV12-5 and TRBJ1-1, is DARVTQTPRHKVTEMGQEVTMRCQPILGHNTVFWYRQTMMQGLELLAYFRNRAPLDDSGMPKDRFSAEMPDATLATLKIQPSEPRDSAVYFCASGLPQGQGPSHTEAFFGQGTRLTVV.

The genes are TRBV4-3 and TRBJ2-7; 8 nucleotides line up with TRBD2. J was trimmed by 0 bases and V by 4 bases; bases with no gene match: 11. The CDR3 totals 17 residues. Germline V CDR1 and CDR2: LGHNA, YSLEER. The CDR3 protein is CASSLEAGGASSYEQYF. The DNA for the CDR3 is TGCGCCAGCAGCCTCGAGGCCGGGGGGGCGAGCTCCTACGAGCAGTACTTC.

For the CDR3, the DNA is TGTGCCAGCGGTATACAGGGCCTTCCTATGCAGTACTTC. Its translation: CASGIQGLPMQYF. This rearrangement joins TRBV14 to TRBJ2-7, with D possibly TRBD1 on 6 matching bases. The V end was cut by 8 bases, the J end by 9 bases, with 20 bases between. Germline V gene data show CDR1 as SGHDN and CDR2 as FVKESK. The CDR3 runs 13 residues.

The chain recombines TRBV20-1 with TRBJ2-3; D is perhaps TRBD1 or TRBD2 (5 bases each). Germline CDR1 is DFQATT and CDR2 is SNEGSKA (reference sequence). This CDR3 has 16 amino acids. Trimming took 5 bases from V and 0 from J, leaving 18 bases between them. CDR3 DNA sequence: TGCAGTGCTGCCGGGACCCAGCTGGTGAGCACAGATACGCAGTATTTT. The encoded protein is CSAAGTQLVSTDTQYF.

The rearrangement links TRBV7-9 to TRBJ1-6; 10 nucleotides align to TRBD1. Germline loops: CDR1 SEHNR, CDR2 FQNEAQ (reference sequence). CDR3 length: 16 residues. The J segment lost 7 bases and the V segment lost 1 base, leaving 4 bases of the junction unmatched. CDR3 nucleotide sequence: TGTGCCAGCAGCTTAGGGGACAGGGGTAACAATTCACCCCTCCACTTT. Amino acid sequence: CASSLGDRGNNSPLHF.

The rearrangement uses TRBV20-1 and TRBJ2-1; D may correspond to TRBD1 or TRBD2 (5 bases each). Germline V gene data show CDR1 as DFQATT and CDR2 as SNEGSKA (reference sequence). The CDR3 extends over 12 amino acids. Trimming took 3 bases from V and 10 from J, leaving 13 bases between them. This CDR3 reads CSASVGEDEQFF. The DNA for the CDR3 is TGCAGTGCTAGTGTGGGGGAAGACGAGCAGTTCTTC.